Below are 25 T cell receptor beta chains sequenced from a single sample in a study of cytomegalovirus exposure and HLA in healthy donors. A multiplex PCR was run with 60 Vbeta primers and 13 Jbeta primers. Libraries were prepared by immunoSEQ multiplex PCR; TCRdb keeps only in-frame clonotypes and omits some of them. In the table there are about 160,000 clones, 80% of which are singletons. The sample taken for sequencing was PBMCs. All receptors come from a male donor in good health and CMV-seropositive.

The chain recombines TRBV5-6 with TRBJ2-5; TRBD2 might be the D (5 bases). The CDR3 loop spans 15 amino acids. Germline V gene sequence: CDR1 SGHDT, CDR2 YYEEEE. V was clipped by 0 bases and J by 3 bases, with 12 bases between them. The CDR3 DNA reads as TGTGCCAGCAGCTTGGAGGTTTACGGGAAAGAGACCCAGTACTTC. Its translation: CASSLEVYGKETQYF.

This chain connects TRBV5-6 to TRBJ2-2; perhaps TRBD1 as D (5 bases). The CDR3 sequence is 15 residues long. Trimming shortened V by 6 bases and J by 7 bases, and 19 bases separated the two germline ends. The germline gives CDR1 SGHDT, CDR2 YYEEEE. CDR3 protein: CASTEGAEVFGELFF. CDR3 DNA: TGTGCCAGCACCGAAGGGGCCGAGGTATTCGGGGAGCTGTTTTTT.

This chain links TRBV6-4 with TRBJ2-1; 8 bases align to TRBD1. This CDR3 has 14 residues. With 10 bases clipped from V and 5 bases from J, the junction kept 10 bases outside the gene matches. Germline V CDR1 and CDR2: MRHNA, SNTAGT. This CDR3 is CATKPGQANNEQFF. The CDR3, as DNA: TGTGCCACCAAGCCGGGACAGGCTAACAATGAGCAGTTCTTC.

Only a few counts were recorded for this clone. The chain has TRBV11-1 and TRBJ1-6; no clear D gene. V was shortened by 1 base and J by 5 bases, with 6 bases between the two germline ends. CDR1 SGHAT and CDR2 FQDESV come from the germline V gene (reference sequence). The CDR3 consists of 14 residues. The chain's CDR3 is CASSLGHHNSPLHF. CDR3 DNA sequence: TGTGCCAGCAGCTTAGGACATCATAATTCACCCCTCCACTTT.

This rearrangement joins TRBV7-9 to TRBJ2-7; TRBD2 agrees at 7 bases. Trimming removed 6 bases from V and 3 bases from J; junction bases left unmatched: 11. Germline assignment: CDR1 SEHNR and CDR2 FQNEAQ (reference sequence). This CDR3 region has 15 residues. CDR3 in DNA: TGTGCCAGCAGTCGTGAGCGGGACCGGCACTACGAGCAGTACTTC. Residues: CASSRERDRHYEQYF.

This clone appeared a few times. At one end, the junction sequence differs from germline, possibly due to a read error. J is TRBJ1-1 and V is TRBV7-9; 7 bases are a match to TRBD1. Germline V lookup: CDR1 SEHNR, CDR2 FQNEAQ (reference sequence). The CDR3 length is 15 residues. CDR3 region: CSSSFNTGDRAEAFF. The CDR3, as DNA: TGTTCCAGCAGCTTCAATACAGGGGATCGGGCTGAAGCTTTCTTT.

This clone was seen more than once but under ten times. The rearrangement joins TRBV11-3 to TRBJ2-7, with 10 bases fitting TRBD1. The CDR3 has 15 amino acids. Losses at the gene ends were 5 bases for V and 1 base for J; bases not matched to a gene: 5. The V gene's germline CDR1 is SGHNT and CDR2 YENEEA. CDR3 sequence: CASSAGTGASYEQYF. CDR3 bases: TGTGCCAGCAGCGCCGGGACAGGGGCTTCCTACGAGCAGTACTTC.

V and J are TRBV6-1 and TRBJ2-7, with TRBD1 matching over 11 bases. V shed 8 bases, J shed 5 bases, and the junction held 11 bases outside the gene matches. The CDR3 spans 15 residues. In germline, CDR1 is MNHNS, CDR2 SASEGT. The CDR3 reads CASLLTGQGAHEQYF. As DNA, the CDR3 is TGTGCCAGCCTCCTCACCGGACAGGGGGCCCACGAGCAGTACTTC.

The chain is built from TRBV6-1 and TRBJ1-2; D perhaps matches TRBD1 (6 bases). Germline V gives CDR1 MNHNS, CDR2 SASEGT. V was pared by 7 bases and J by 2 bases, with 17 bases between. The CDR3 is 15 residues long. The DNA for the CDR3 is TGTGCCAGCACCCTCAGAGGGGGTTCGAACTATGGCTACACCTTC. Its translation is CASTLRGGSNYGYTF.

This clone was recorded once. The chain uses TRBV19 and TRBJ1-4; D unresolved. Looked up from germline, CDR1 is LNHDA and CDR2 is SQIVND (reference sequence). V lost 6 bases to trimming and J lost 3 bases, with 23 bases between them. The length of the CDR3 is 18 residues. The CDR3 region has the DNA TGTGCCAGTAGCAGGCTGGCGGGGAATCTGTCACCTAATGAAAAACTGTTTTTT. This encodes CASSRLAGNLSPNEKLFF.

This sequence joins TRBV2 and TRBJ1-5; TRBD1 might be the D (6 bases). Per germline, CDR1 SNHLY and CDR2 FYNNEI. V lost 5 bases and J 7 bases, leaving 15 bases between the germline ends. The CDR3 is 14 amino acids. The CDR3 coding sequence is TGTGCCAGCAGTACTCAGGGGTCTCGGCAGCCCCAGCATTTT. Encoded protein: CASSTQGSRQPQHF.

The chain links TRBV29-1 to TRBJ1-1; D is undetermined. Germline V CDR1 and CDR2: SQVTM, ANQGSEA. V lost 2 bases, J lost 3 bases, and 4 bases lay in between. CDR3 length: 11 residues. The DNA for the CDR3 is TGCAGCGTTGAAACTTACACTGAAGCTTTCTTT. Its protein product is CSVETYTEAFF.

The chain couples TRBV27 to TRBJ2-1; TRBD1 is a possible D gene (6 bases). There are 14 residues in the CDR3. V gave up 5 bases and J gave up 10 bases, with 18 bases separating them. The germline V gene has CDR1 MNHEY and CDR2 SMNVEV (reference sequence). The CDR3 bases are TGTGCCAGCAGTCCCAAACCGGGACACTCCGAGCAGTTCTTC. Its translation: CASSPKPGHSEQFF.

The rearrangement uses TRBV5-4 and TRBJ2-1, with D uncertain. The CDR3 runs 15 residues. Germline CDR1 is SGHNT and CDR2 is YYREEE (reference sequence). Deletions cut 0 bases from V and 0 bases from J, with 7 bases between. DNA of the CDR3: TGTGCCAGCAGCTTGGACCTGAGCTCCTACAATGAGCAGTTCTTC. It translates to CASSLDLSSYNEQFF.

V gene TRBV7-9 combines with J gene TRBJ2-7; a possible D gene is TRBD1 (6 bases). This CDR3 is built from 15 residues. The V end lost 4 bases, the J end lost 5 bases, and 18 bases lay between the germline ends. Germline V lookup: CDR1 SEHNR, CDR2 FQNEAQ (reference sequence). CDR3 residues: CASSSRQERVNEQYF. CDR3 in DNA: TGTGCCAGCAGCTCCCGACAGGAAAGGGTAAACGAGCAGTACTTC.

V usage is TRBV27 and J usage is TRBJ2-7; 7 bases line up with TRBD2. V lost 2 bases and J lost 1; bases outside the gene matches: 2. Germline values: CDR1 MNHEY, CDR2 SMNVEV (reference sequence). CDR3 length: 14 residues. CDR3 amino acids: CASSLRRESYEQYF. Here the CDR3 DNA reads TGTGCCAGCAGTTTAAGGCGGGAGTCCTACGAGCAGTACTTC.

The chain joins TRBV7-9 to TRBJ2-1, with TRBD1 identical over 11 bases. Germline V gives CDR1 SEHNR, CDR2 FQNEAQ (reference sequence). The junction had 11 bases not matched to a gene; V was cut back by 6 bases and J by 4 bases. The CDR3 totals 17 residues. The CDR3 region is CASSRAPDRGPYNEQFF. The CDR3 nucleotides are TGTGCCAGCAGTCGGGCTCCGGACAGGGGGCCTTACAATGAGCAGTTCTTC.

This clone has only a few counts. The V and J genes are TRBV6-5 and TRBJ2-1; 7 bases line up with TRBD1. This CDR3 spans 12 amino acids. Germline V gives CDR1 MNHEY, CDR2 SVGAGI. V shed 4 bases, J shed 7 bases, and the junction held 1 base outside the gene matches. The CDR3 spells CASSLQGNEQFF. In DNA form, the CDR3 reads TGTGCCAGCAGTTTACAGGGGAATGAGCAGTTCTTC.

The rearrangement joins TRBV4-1 to TRBJ1-2; D gene ambiguous. With 0 bases removed from V and 8 bases from J, the gap between germline ends came to 7 bases. There are 12 residues in the CDR3. Germline V lookup: CDR1 MGHRA, CDR2 YSYEKL. The CDR3 nucleotides are TGCGCCAGCAGCCAAGATGTGGAGGGCTACACCTTC. Encoded protein: CASSQDVEGYTF.

The chain recombines TRBV4-1 with TRBJ1-5; D might be TRBD1 (5 bases). Germline assignment: CDR1 MGHRA and CDR2 YSYEKL. V was pared by 4 bases and J by 2 bases, with 12 bases between. The CDR3 is made up of 15 amino acids. The CDR3 bases are TGCGCCAGCAGCCTCGGGACTGCCGGCAATCAGCCCCAGCATTTT. Its translation is CASSLGTAGNQPQHF.

This chain joins TRBV19 and TRBJ2-2, with D perhaps TRBD1 (6 bases). The CDR3 is made up of 11 amino acids. CDR1 and CDR2 from the germline V gene are LNHDA and SQIVND (reference sequence). Trimming left V 10 bases short and J 4 bases short, with 7 bases between. The CDR3 region is CATRGTGELFF. The CDR3 DNA reads TGTGCCACCAGGGGCACCGGGGAGCTGTTTTTT.

This rearrangement joins TRBV10-3 to TRBJ1-1, with D maybe TRBD1 (5 bases). Germline assignment: CDR1 ENHRY and CDR2 SYGVKD. This CDR3 comprises 14 residues. The V end lost 3 bases, the J end lost 4 bases, and 12 bases lay between the germline ends. This CDR3 reads CAISEPGRTTEAFF. Written as DNA, the CDR3 is TGTGCCATCAGTGAACCAGGGAGGACCACTGAAGCTTTCTTT.

The rearrangement links TRBV6-1 to TRBJ1-1, with 7 bases fitting TRBD1. The CDR3 sequence is 11 residues long. CDR1 and CDR2 (germline): MNHNS, SASEGT. The V gene end was trimmed by 7 bases and the J gene end by 8 bases; junction bases not matched to a gene: 4. The CDR3 is CASNRGEEAFF. Here the CDR3 DNA reads TGTGCCAGCAACAGGGGAGAAGAAGCTTTCTTT.

Notes on this clone: Mismatch with germline at one junction end may stem from a read error. The chain recombines TRBV7-9 with TRBJ1-2; D is possibly TRBD1 (6 bases). Germline V gene sequence: CDR1 SEHNR, CDR2 FQNEAQ (reference sequence). The CDR3 runs 17 residues. The CDR3 DNA sequence: TGTTCCAGCAGCTTAAAGGCTCGGGCCGGGACAAGCTATGGCTACACCTTC. It yields the protein CSSSLKARAGTSYGYTF.

The chain joins TRBV30 to TRBJ1-5; TRBD1 might be the D (5 bases). Germline V gene data show CDR1 as GTSNPN and CDR2 as SVGIG (reference sequence). V shed 1 base and J shed 1 base, with 8 bases lying between them. CDR3 length equals 14 residues. DNA of the CDR3: TGTGCCTGGAGTGAGGGGTGGAGCAATCAGCCCCAGCATTTT. Its translation: CAWSEGWSNQPQHF.